The following is a T cell receptor beta chain sequence with its context. There are a few counts of this clone. What this receptor recognizes is not known. No much larger clone exists at a distance of one base, and base qualities are not known. The sample is drawn from a study of control samples from healthy donors and cancer patients (dated by TCRdb to the early 2020s). The library was built by means of the immunoSEQ multiplex PCR assay. The clones in this table, taken by TCRdb from immuneACCESS, are in-frame only. Not every clone is retained; where verified, under half of the shortfall comes from an unresolved V gene, and the cause of the rest is unknown. The sample table holds 150,000 to 200,000 clones, of which almost 90% were seen once. The top ten clonotypes cover around 1.4% of the sample. Counted from cysteine to phenylalanine, this CDR3 has 13 amino acids. Kept here is only the CDR3 DNA, which spans 39 bases and is read in frame from base 1. The germline ends are 9 bases apart after V is trimmed by 5 bases and J by 4 bases. CDR1 and CDR2 (LNHDA, SQIVND) derive from the germline V gene (reference sequence).

This receptor was taken from a woman between 50 and 59 years old in good health. The rearrangement joined TRBV19 to TRBJ1-5, and the D gene may be TRBD1, 5 bases matching. Sequences were obtained from blood. The CDR3 protein is CASSRDWNQPQHF. Here is the DNA: TGTGCCAGTAGTCGGGACTGGAATCAGCCCCAGCATTTT.